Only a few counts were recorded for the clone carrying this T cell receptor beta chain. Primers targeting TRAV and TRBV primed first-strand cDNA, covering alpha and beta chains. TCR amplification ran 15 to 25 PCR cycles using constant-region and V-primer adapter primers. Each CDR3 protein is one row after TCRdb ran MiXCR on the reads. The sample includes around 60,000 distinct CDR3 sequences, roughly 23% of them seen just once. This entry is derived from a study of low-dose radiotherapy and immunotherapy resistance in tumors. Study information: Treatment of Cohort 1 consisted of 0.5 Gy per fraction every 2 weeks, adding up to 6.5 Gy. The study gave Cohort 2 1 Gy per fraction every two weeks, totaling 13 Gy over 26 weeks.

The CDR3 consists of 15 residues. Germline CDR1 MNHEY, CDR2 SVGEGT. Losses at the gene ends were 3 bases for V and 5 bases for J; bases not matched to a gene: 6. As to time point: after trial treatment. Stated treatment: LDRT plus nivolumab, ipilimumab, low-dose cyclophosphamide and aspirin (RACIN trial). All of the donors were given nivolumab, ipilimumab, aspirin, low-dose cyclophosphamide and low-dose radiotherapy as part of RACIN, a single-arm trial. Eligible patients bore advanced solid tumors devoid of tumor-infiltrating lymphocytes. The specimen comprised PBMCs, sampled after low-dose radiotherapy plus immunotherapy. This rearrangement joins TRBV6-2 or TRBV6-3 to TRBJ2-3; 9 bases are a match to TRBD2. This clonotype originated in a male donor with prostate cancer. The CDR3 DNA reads TGTGCCAGCAGTTATGGCGGGAGGGAAGTAGATACGCAGTATTTT. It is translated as CASSYGGREVDTQYF.